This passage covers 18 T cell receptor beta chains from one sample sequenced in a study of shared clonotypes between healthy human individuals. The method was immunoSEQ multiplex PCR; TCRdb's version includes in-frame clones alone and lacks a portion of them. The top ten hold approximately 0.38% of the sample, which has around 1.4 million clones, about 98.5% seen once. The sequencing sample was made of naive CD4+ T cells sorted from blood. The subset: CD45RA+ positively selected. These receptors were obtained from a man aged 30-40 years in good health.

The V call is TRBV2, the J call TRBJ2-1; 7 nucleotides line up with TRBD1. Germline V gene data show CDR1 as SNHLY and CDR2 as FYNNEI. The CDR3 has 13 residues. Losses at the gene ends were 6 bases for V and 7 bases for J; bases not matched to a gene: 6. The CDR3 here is CASRKDRNNEQFF. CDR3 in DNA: TGTGCCAGCAGGAAGGACAGGAATAATGAGCAGTTCTTC.

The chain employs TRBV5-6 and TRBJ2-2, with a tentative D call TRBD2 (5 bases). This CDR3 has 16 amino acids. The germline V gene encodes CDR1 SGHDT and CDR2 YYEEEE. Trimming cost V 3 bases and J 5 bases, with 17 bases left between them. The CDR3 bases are TGTGCCAGCAGCTGGCCGCAACGGCGAGGGACCGGGGAGCTGTTTTTT. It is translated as CASSWPQRRGTGELFF.

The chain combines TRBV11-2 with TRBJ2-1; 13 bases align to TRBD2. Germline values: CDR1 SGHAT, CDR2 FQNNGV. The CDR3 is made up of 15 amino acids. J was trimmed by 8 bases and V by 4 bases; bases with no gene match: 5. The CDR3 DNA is TGTGCCAGCAGCTACAGGACTAGCGGGAGCTATGAGCAGTTCTTC. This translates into CASSYRTSGSYEQFF.

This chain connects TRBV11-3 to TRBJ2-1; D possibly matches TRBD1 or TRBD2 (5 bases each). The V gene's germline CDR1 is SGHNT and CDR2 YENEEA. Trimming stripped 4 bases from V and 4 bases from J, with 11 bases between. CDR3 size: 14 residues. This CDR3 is CASSSGREYNEQFF. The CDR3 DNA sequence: TGTGCCAGCAGCTCGGGACGGGAATACAATGAGCAGTTCTTC. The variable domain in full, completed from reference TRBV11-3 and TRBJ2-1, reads EAGVVQSPRYKIIEKKQPVAFWCNPISGHNTLYWYLQNLGQGPELLIRYENEEAVDDSQLPKDRFSAERLKGVDSTLKIQPAELGDSAVYLCASSSGREYNEQFFGPGTRLTVL.

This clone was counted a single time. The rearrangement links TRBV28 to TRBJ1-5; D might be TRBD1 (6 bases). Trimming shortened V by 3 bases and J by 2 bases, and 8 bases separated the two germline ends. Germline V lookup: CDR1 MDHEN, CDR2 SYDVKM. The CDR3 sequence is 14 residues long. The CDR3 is CASSLHRGNQPQHF. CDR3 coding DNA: TGTGCCAGCAGTTTGCACAGGGGCAATCAGCCCCAGCATTTT.

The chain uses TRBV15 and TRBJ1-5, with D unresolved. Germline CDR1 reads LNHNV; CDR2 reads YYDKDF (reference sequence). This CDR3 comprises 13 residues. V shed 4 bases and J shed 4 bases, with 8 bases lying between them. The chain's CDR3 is CATSTRLNQPQHF. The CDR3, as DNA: TGTGCCACCAGCACCCGACTAAATCAGCCCCAGCATTTT.

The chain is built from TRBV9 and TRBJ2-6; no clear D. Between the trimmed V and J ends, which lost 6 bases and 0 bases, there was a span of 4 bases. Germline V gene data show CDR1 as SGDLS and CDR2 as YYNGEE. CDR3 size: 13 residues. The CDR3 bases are TGTGCCAGCACCCACTCTGGGGCCAACGTCCTGACTTTC. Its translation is CASTHSGANVLTF. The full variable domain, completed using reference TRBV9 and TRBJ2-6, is DSGVTQTPKHLITATGQRVTLRCSPRSGDLSVYWYQQSLDQGLQFLIQYYNGEERAKGNILERFSAQQFPDLHSELNLSSLELGDSALYFCASTHSGANVLTFGAGSRLTVL.

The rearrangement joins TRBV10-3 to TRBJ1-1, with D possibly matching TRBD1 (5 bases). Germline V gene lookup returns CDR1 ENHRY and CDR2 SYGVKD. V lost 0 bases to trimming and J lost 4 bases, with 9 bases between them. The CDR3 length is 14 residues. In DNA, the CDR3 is TGTGCCATCAGTGAGTCAGGGGTGGGCACTGAAGCTTTCTTT. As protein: CAISESGVGTEAFF.

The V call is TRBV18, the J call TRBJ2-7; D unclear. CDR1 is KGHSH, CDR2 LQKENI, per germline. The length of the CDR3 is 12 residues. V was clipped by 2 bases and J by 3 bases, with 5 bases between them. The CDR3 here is CASSPNNYEQYF. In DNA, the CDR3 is TGTGCCAGCTCACCAAATAACTACGAGCAGTACTTC. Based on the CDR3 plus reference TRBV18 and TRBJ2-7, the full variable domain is NAGVMQNPRHLVRRRGQEARLRCSPMKGHSHVYWYRQLPEEGLKFMVYLQKENIIDESGMPKERFSAEFPKEGPSILRIQQVVRGDSAAYFCASSPNNYEQYFGPGTRLTVT.

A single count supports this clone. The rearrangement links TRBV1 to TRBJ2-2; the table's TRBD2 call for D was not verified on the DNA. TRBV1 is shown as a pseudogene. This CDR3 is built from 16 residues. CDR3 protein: CTSSLGTSGTTGELFF. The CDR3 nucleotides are TGCACCAGCAGCCTGGGAACTAGCGGAACGACCGGGGAGCTGTTTTTT.

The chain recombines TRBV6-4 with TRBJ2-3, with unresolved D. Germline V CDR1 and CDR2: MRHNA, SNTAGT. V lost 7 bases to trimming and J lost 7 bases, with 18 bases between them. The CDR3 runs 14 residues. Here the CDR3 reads CASILVKGRNTQYF. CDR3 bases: TGTGCCAGCATACTTGTGAAGGGAAGGAATACGCAGTATTTT.

CDR3 DNA: TGCGCCAGCAGCCAAGTTCAGGAAATTTATGGCTACACCTTC. This sequence encodes CASSQVQEIYGYTF. The V call is TRBV4-3, the J call TRBJ1-2, with D unclear. Germline lookup yields CDR1 LGHNA and CDR2 YSLEER. The CDR3 length is 14 residues. Trimming took 1 base from V and 5 from J, leaving 11 bases between them.

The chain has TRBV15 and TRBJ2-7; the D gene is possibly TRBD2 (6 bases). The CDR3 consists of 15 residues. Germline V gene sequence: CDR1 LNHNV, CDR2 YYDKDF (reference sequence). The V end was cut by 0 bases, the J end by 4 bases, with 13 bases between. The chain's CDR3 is CATSRDPIRGYEQYF. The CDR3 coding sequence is TGTGCCACCAGCAGAGACCCTATACGGGGGTACGAGCAGTACTTC.

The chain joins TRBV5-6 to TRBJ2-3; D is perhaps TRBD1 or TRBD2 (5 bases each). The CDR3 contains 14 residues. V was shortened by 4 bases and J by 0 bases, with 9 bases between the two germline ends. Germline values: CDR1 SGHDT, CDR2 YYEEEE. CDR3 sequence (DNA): TGTGCCAGCAGCCTCCGGGACAGCACAGATACGCAGTATTTT. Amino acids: CASSLRDSTDTQYF. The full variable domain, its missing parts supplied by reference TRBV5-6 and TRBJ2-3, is DAGVTQSPTHLIKTRGQQVTLRCSPKSGHDTVSWYQQALGQGPQFIFQYYEEEERQRGNFPDRFSGHQFPNYSSELNVNALLLGDSALYLCASSLRDSTDTQYFGPGTRLTVL.

The CDR3 DNA reads TGTGCCAGCTCACAAACGACAGGTCTAACTGGAAACACCATATATTTT. This codes for CASSQTTGLTGNTIYF. The chain uses TRBV18 and TRBJ1-3; D is perhaps TRBD1 (6 bases). Germline V gives CDR1 KGHSH, CDR2 LQKENI. This CDR3 spans 16 amino acids. The V and J ends lost 4 bases and 2 bases respectively, with 15 bases between them.

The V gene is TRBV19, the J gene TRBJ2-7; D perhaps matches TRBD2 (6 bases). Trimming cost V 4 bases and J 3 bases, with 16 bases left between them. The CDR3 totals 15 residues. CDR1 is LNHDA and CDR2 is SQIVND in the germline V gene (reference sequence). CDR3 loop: CASSTTVAGLYEQYF. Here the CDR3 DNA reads TGTGCCAGTAGTACTACGGTTGCGGGACTCTACGAGCAGTACTTC.

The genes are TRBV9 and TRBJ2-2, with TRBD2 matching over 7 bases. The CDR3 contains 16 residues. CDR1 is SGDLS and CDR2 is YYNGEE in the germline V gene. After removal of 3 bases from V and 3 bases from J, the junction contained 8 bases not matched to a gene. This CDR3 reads CASSAPGEGYTGELFF. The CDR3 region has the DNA TGTGCCAGCAGCGCCCCCGGGGAGGGGTACACCGGGGAGCTGTTTTTT.

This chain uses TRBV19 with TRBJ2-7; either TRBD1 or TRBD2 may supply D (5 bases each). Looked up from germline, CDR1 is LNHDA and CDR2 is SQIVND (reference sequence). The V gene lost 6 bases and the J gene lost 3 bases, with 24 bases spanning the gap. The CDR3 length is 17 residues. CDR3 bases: TGTGCCAGTAGCGTCTTAACCGGGACCCTGGGCTTCTACGAGCAGTACTTC. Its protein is CASSVLTGTLGFYEQYF.